A single sample gave rise to the 31 T cell receptor beta chains below, sequenced in a study of T cell changes during pregnancy in multiple sclerosis. The data were produced by immunoSEQ multiplex PCR, yet TCRdb's version contains in-frame clones alone and is incomplete. The sample consists of tens of thousands of clones, around 88% of them appearing once. The specimen comprised CD4+ T cells from peripheral blood mononuclear cells, sampled in the first trimester of pregnancy. These receptors all come from a female donor in good health, enrolled as a control in a pregnancy study.

The chain links TRBV27 to TRBJ1-1, with D perhaps TRBD1 (5 bases). The CDR3 loop spans 17 amino acids. Trimming cost V 2 bases and J 0 bases, with 16 bases left between them. The V gene's germline CDR1 is MNHEY and CDR2 SMNVEV (reference sequence). CDR3 protein: CASSLEPPGHLNTEAFF. The CDR3 DNA follows: TGTGCCAGCAGTTTAGAACCTCCAGGACACCTGAACACTGAAGCTTTCTTT.

This clone is deemed medium-sized. The CDR3 reads CASSPGDPGVKQYF. The DNA of the CDR3 is TGTGCCAGCAGCCCCGGGGACCCGGGGGTGAAGCAGTACTTC. The V call is TRBV11-2, the J call TRBJ2-7; D might be TRBD2 (6 bases). Looked up from germline, CDR1 is SGHAT and CDR2 is FQNNGV. The CDR3 spans 14 residues. V lost 5 bases, J lost 8 bases, and 19 bases lay in between.

The rearrangement joins TRBV18 to TRBJ1-1; D ambiguous. The germline V gene encodes CDR1 KGHSH and CDR2 LQKENI. V lost 0 bases to trimming and J lost 5 bases, with 13 bases between them. CDR3 size: 15 residues. CDR3 nucleotides: TGTGCCAGCTCACCACCGTCATCCGGGAGGACTGAAGCTTTCTTT. Translation: CASSPPSSGRTEAFF.

The V and J genes are TRBV5-1 and TRBJ2-3; tentative D call: TRBD2 (6 bases). This CDR3 has 14 residues. Trimming took off 4 bases at V and 0 bases at J, with 9 bases between the two ends. Germline V gene lookup returns CDR1 SGHRS and CDR2 YFSETQ. DNA for the CDR3: TGCGCCAGCAGCGCGGGGACTAGCACAGATACGCAGTATTTT. It specifies CASSAGTSTDTQYF.

The genes are TRBV30 and TRBJ1-5; 7 positions match TRBD1. This CDR3 is built from 14 residues. From germline, CDR1 is GTSNPN and CDR2 SVGIG (reference sequence). With 1 base clipped from V and 2 bases from J, the junction kept 2 bases outside the gene matches. The CDR3 loop is CAWSADRGNQPQHF. CDR3 bases: TGTGCCTGGAGTGCCGACAGGGGCAATCAGCCCCAGCATTTT.

The V call is TRBV18, the J call TRBJ2-1; 9 nucleotides align to TRBD1. Germline CDR1 reads KGHSH; CDR2 reads LQKENI. This CDR3 region has 18 residues. With 0 bases clipped from V and 6 bases from J, the junction kept 12 bases outside the gene matches. The CDR3 spells CASSPPWSSGQGFNEQFF. CDR3 sequence (DNA): TGTGCCAGCTCACCACCGTGGAGTTCGGGACAGGGTTTCAATGAGCAGTTCTTC. Together with reference TRBV18 and TRBJ2-1, the CDR3 gives the full variable domain: NAGVMQNPRHLVRRRGQEARLRCSPMKGHSHVYWYRQLPEEGLKFMVYLQKENIIDESGMPKERFSAEFPKEGPSILRIQQVVRGDSAAYFCASSPPWSSGQGFNEQFFGPGTRLTVL.

The chain recombines TRBV5-5 with TRBJ2-1; TRBD2 aligns across 13 bases. This CDR3 is 16 amino acids long. In germline, CDR1 is SGHKS, CDR2 YYEKEE (reference sequence). Unmatched junction bases numbered 4, after V lost 0 bases and J lost 7 bases. CDR3: CASSLGTSGGLNEQFF. CDR3 in DNA: TGTGCCAGCAGCTTGGGGACTAGCGGGGGACTAAATGAGCAGTTCTTC.

This clone was seen a handful of times. The CDR3 bases are TGTGCCAGCAGCGGGGGGAATGGCTACACCTTC. It is translated as CASSGGNGYTF. The V and J genes are TRBV7-9 and TRBJ1-2; tentatively, D is TRBD1 (5 bases). Germline values: CDR1 SEHNR, CDR2 FQNEAQ (reference sequence). Trimming stripped 5 bases from V and 6 bases from J, with 7 bases between. CDR3 length: 11 residues.

The chain recombines TRBV4-2 with TRBJ1-1, with 7 bases identical to TRBD1. V lost 5 bases and J lost 7; bases outside the gene matches: 10. Germline lookup yields CDR1 LGHNA and CDR2 YNFKEQ. The CDR3 covers 14 residues. CDR3: CASSRGRTAFEAFF. The CDR3 DNA is TGTGCCAGCAGCAGGGGGCGGACCGCCTTTGAAGCTTTCTTT.

This chain connects TRBV5-1 to TRBJ1-4, with 7 bases matching TRBD1. CDR1 is SGHRS and CDR2 is YFSETQ in the germline V gene. V was clipped by 2 bases and J by 0 bases; unmatched bases: 4. CDR3 length: 16 amino acids. CDR3 in amino acids: CASSLTGDPTNEKLFF. The CDR3 DNA is TGCGCCAGCAGCTTAACAGGGGATCCAACTAATGAAAAACTGTTTTTT. The full variable domain, with the rest looked up from reference TRBV5-1 and TRBJ1-4, is KAGVTQTPRYLIKTRGQQVTLSCSPISGHRSVSWYQQTPGQGLQFLFEYFSETQRNKGNFPGRFSGRQFSNSRSEMNVSTLELGDSALYLCASSLTGDPTNEKLFFGSGTQLSVL.

The chain joins TRBV11-1 to TRBJ2-3; 8 bases match TRBD2. Germline CDR1 is SGHAT and CDR2 is FQDESV (reference sequence). The CDR3 consists of 17 residues. The junction had 12 bases not matched to a gene; V was cut back by 5 bases and J by 2 bases. DNA for the CDR3: TGTGCCAGCAGCCACACGCGGGGGGCGGAATCCACAGATACGCAGTATTTT. Amino acid sequence: CASSHTRGAESTDTQYF.

This clone came up a few times. J is TRBJ1-2 and V is TRBV5-1; D remains unclear. The CDR3 runs to 16 residues. Deletions cut 4 bases from V and 7 bases from J, with 23 bases between. CDR1 is SGHRS and CDR2 is YFSETQ in the germline V gene. The CDR3, as DNA: TGCGCCAGCAGCCCCGGTAACTCTCTTTCAAGTGTTGGCTACACCTTC. Translated, it gives CASSPGNSLSSVGYTF.

V gene TRBV11-3 combines with J gene TRBJ2-1; D may be TRBD1 (5 bases). CDR1 and CDR2 (germline): SGHNT, YENEEA. V was pared by 3 bases and J by 4 bases, with 10 bases between. The CDR3 sequence is 14 residues long. CDR3 in amino acids: CASSFSTVYNEQFF. For the CDR3, the DNA is TGTGCCAGCAGCTTCTCGACAGTATACAATGAGCAGTTCTTC.

CDR3 sequence reads: CASSVVLGYTF. The CDR3 nucleotides are TGTGCCAGCAGCGTAGTCCTGGGCTACACCTTC. V and J are TRBV9 and TRBJ1-2, with D unresolved. Trimming removed 0 bases from V and 8 bases from J, with 5 bases in between. The germline V gene has CDR1 SGDLS and CDR2 YYNGEE. The CDR3 has 11 amino acids.

This clone was counted once. Written as DNA, the CDR3 is TGTGCCAGCCTGGAGCAGGGCACTAATTCACCCCTCCACTTT. This translates into CASLEQGTNSPLHF. The V and J genes are TRBV2 and TRBJ1-6; tentative D call: TRBD1 (5 bases). In germline, CDR1 is SNHLY, CDR2 FYNNEI. V dropped 8 bases and J dropped 6 bases, with 14 bases sitting between them. This CDR3 is 14 amino acids long. Using reference TRBV2 and TRBJ1-6 for the parts outside the CDR3, the full variable domain is EPEVTQTPSHQVTQMGQEVILRCVPISNHLYFYWYRQILGQKVEFLVSFYNNEISEKSEIFDDQFSVERPDGSNFTLKIRSTKLEDSAMYFCASLEQGTNSPLHFGNGTRLTVT.

The V gene is TRBV5-1, the J gene TRBJ2-1, with 8 nucleotides matching TRBD1. The CDR3 extends over 15 amino acids. Trimming took 7 bases from V and 2 from J; bases not matched to a gene: 8. Germline V CDR1 and CDR2: SGHRS, YFSETQ. CDR3 region: CASSPTGQAYNEQFF. CDR3 in DNA: TGCGCCAGCTCTCCAACGGGACAGGCCTACAATGAGCAGTTCTTC. The full variable domain, with the rest looked up from reference TRBV5-1 and TRBJ2-1, is KAGVTQTPRYLIKTRGQQVTLSCSPISGHRSVSWYQQTPGQGLQFLFEYFSETQRNKGNFPGRFSGRQFSNSRSEMNVSTLELGDSALYLCASSPTGQAYNEQFFGPGTRLTVL.

V usage is TRBV7-9 and J usage is TRBJ1-3; D not certain. The V gene's germline CDR1 is SEHNR and CDR2 FQNEAQ (reference sequence). The CDR3 runs to 16 residues. Trimming took off 1 base at V and 0 bases at J, with 10 bases between the two ends. The CDR3 region is CASSLGARGSGNTIYF. Here the CDR3 DNA reads TGTGCCAGCAGCTTAGGAGCTCGGGGCTCTGGAAACACCATATATTTT.

V gene TRBV2 combines with J gene TRBJ1-2; D call uncertain. The CDR3 has 12 residues. The V gene's germline CDR1 is SNHLY and CDR2 FYNNEI. Trimming left V 3 bases short and J 2 bases short, with 4 bases between. CDR3 protein: CASSDRNYGYTF. CDR3 DNA sequence: TGTGCCAGCAGTGATCGGAACTATGGCTACACCTTC.

This clone was picked up one time. This rearrangement joins TRBV7-2 to TRBJ2-1, with 10 positions matching TRBD1. The J segment lost 4 bases and the V segment lost 5 bases, leaving 5 bases of the junction unmatched. This CDR3 comprises 15 residues. CDR1 and CDR2 (germline): SGHTA, FQGNSA. Here the CDR3 reads CASSVGTGVYNEQFF. In DNA, the CDR3 is TGTGCCAGCAGCGTCGGGACAGGGGTATACAATGAGCAGTTCTTC.

V usage is TRBV18 and J usage is TRBJ1-2; the D is unclear. The CDR3 consists of 11 residues. V was pared by 4 bases and J by 4 bases, with 4 bases between. The germline CDR1 and CDR2 sequences are KGHSH and LQKENI. Written as DNA, the CDR3 is TGTGCCAGCTCACGGAGCTATGGCTACACCTTC. It codes for CASSRSYGYTF.

The chain combines TRBV28 with TRBJ1-5, with 7 positions matching TRBD1. The V gene end was trimmed by 8 bases and the J gene end by 5 bases; junction bases not matched to a gene: 9. This CDR3 is built from 14 residues. CDR1 and CDR2 (germline): MDHEN, SYDVKM. The CDR3 coding sequence is TGTGCCAGCCGGGACAGCCCTTTGCATCAGCCCCAGCATTTT. Its translation: CASRDSPLHQPQHF.

The rearrangement joins TRBV18 to TRBJ1-1, with no clear D. This CDR3 region has 15 residues. Germline CDR1 is KGHSH and CDR2 is LQKENI. V was cut by 3 bases and J by 4 bases, with 15 bases left in between. This chain's CDR3 is CASSPSVAEFTEAFF. The DNA for the CDR3 is TGTGCCAGCTCACCTTCCGTGGCAGAATTCACTGAAGCTTTCTTT.

The rearrangement links TRBV5-4 to TRBJ2-1; 9 bases are shared with TRBD2. Germline CDR1 and CDR2: SGHNT and YYREEE (reference sequence). CDR3 length equals 17 residues. The junction had 7 bases not matched to a gene; V was cut back by 3 bases and J by 0 bases. CDR3 residues: CASSSGSGGSSYNEQFF. The CDR3 DNA follows: TGTGCCAGCAGCTCCGGTAGCGGGGGAAGCTCCTACAATGAGCAGTTCTTC.

This chain joins TRBV19 and TRBJ2-2; D possibly corresponds to TRBD1 (6 bases). The germline V gene has CDR1 LNHDA and CDR2 SQIVND (reference sequence). The CDR3 length is 17 residues. V was trimmed by 0 bases and J by 0 bases, leaving 11 bases between them. The CDR3 bases are TGTGCCAGTAGTATAGAACCGGGACACCCGAACACCGGGGAGCTGTTTTTT. This sequence encodes CASSIEPGHPNTGELFF.

This clone was recorded only once. The rearrangement joins TRBV7-9 to TRBJ1-2; 8 bases line up with TRBD1. Germline CDR1 SEHNR, CDR2 FQNEAQ (reference sequence). V was clipped by 1 base and J by 6 bases; unmatched bases: 4. The length of the CDR3 is 14 residues. The CDR3 reads CASSLGQGSHGYTF. The CDR3 DNA reads as TGTGCCAGCAGCTTAGGACAGGGGAGTCATGGCTACACCTTC.

The chain has TRBV6-1 and TRBJ1-6; D may be TRBD1 (5 bases). The CDR3 contains 14 residues. Germline loops: CDR1 MNHNS, CDR2 SASEGT. V was clipped by 7 bases and J by 4 bases, with 11 bases between them. CDR3 region: CASKAPGYNSPLHF. The CDR3 DNA reads TGTGCCAGCAAGGCGCCAGGGTATAATTCACCCCTCCACTTT.

The chain is built from TRBV29-1 and TRBJ2-3; the D is unclear. The germline gives CDR1 SQVTM, CDR2 ANQGSEA. V dropped 5 bases and J dropped 2 bases, with 11 bases sitting between them. This CDR3 has 13 residues. CDR3 bases: TGCAGCGTTAGTATCAGATACACAGATACGCAGTATTTT. It yields the protein CSVSIRYTDTQYF.

The chain recombines TRBV7-9 with TRBJ2-5; TRBD1 is a possible D gene (5 bases). Germline values: CDR1 SEHNR, CDR2 FQNEAQ (reference sequence). V lost 5 bases and J lost 2, with 12 bases in between. CDR3 length: 14 amino acids. The CDR3 nucleotides are TGTGCCAGCAGCACCCGGACATCTCAAGAGACCCAGTACTTC. Protein product: CASSTRTSQETQYF.

The chain is built from TRBV7-8 and TRBJ2-7; 11 positions agree with TRBD2. Germline values: CDR1 SGHVS, CDR2 FQNEAQ. The CDR3 is made up of 15 amino acids. V was pared by 5 bases and J by 2 bases, with 5 bases of the junction left unmatched. CDR3 DNA: TGTGCCAGCAGCATAACTAGCGGGGGCCCCTACGAGCAGTACTTC. This encodes CASSITSGGPYEQYF.

This clone has just one count. The CDR3 is CASSVAGRGGSGNTIYF. Here the CDR3 DNA reads TGTGCCAGCAGCGTAGCTGGTAGGGGAGGATCCGGAAACACCATATATTTT. The chain combines TRBV9 with TRBJ1-3; D might be TRBD1 (5 bases). The germline V and J ends were trimmed by 0 bases and 4 bases, with 17 bases remaining between them. Per the germline V gene, CDR1 is SGDLS and CDR2 is YYNGEE. The length of the CDR3 is 17 residues.

The rearrangement joins TRBV5-1 to TRBJ2-1, with 7 bases lining up with TRBD2. The CDR3 contains 16 residues. With V trimmed by 4 bases and J by 5 bases, 12 bases remained unmatched. CDR1 and CDR2 from the germline V gene are SGHRS and YFSETQ. CDR3 DNA sequence: TGCGCCAGCAGCCCCGAGCGGGGTGCCACTAACAATGAGCAGTTCTTC. It is translated as CASSPERGATNNEQFF. The full variable domain, with the rest looked up from reference TRBV5-1 and TRBJ2-1, is KAGVTQTPRYLIKTRGQQVTLSCSPISGHRSVSWYQQTPGQGLQFLFEYFSETQRNKGNFPGRFSGRQFSNSRSEMNVSTLELGDSALYLCASSPERGATNNEQFFGPGTRLTVL.